These T cell receptor beta chains were read from a single sample in a study of blood T cell repertoires in COVID-19. Generated by immunoSEQ multiplex PCR, the TCRdb table keeps only in-frame clones and is missing some. The sample lists about 67,000 clones, approximately 79% occurring once. The sequencing sample was made of peripheral blood. The receptors derive from a woman aged 55-70 years with acute or convalescent COVID-19. Both conserved end residues are part of each CDR3. The order of the fields is D gene, V gene, clone size, J gene, CDR3 DNA, CDR3 protein. A D gene is named only where the DNA matches it firmly. Expanded clones get a size class; other rows say once, few or many, or leave the size out.

TRBD1,TRBV18,NA,TRBJ2-2,TGTGCCAGCTCACCCGACAGGGGCGGCACCGGGGAGCTGTTTTTT,CASSPDRGGTGELFF
NA,TRBV7-3,NA,TRBJ1-2,TGTGCCAGCAGTATAGACAGCGCAACTTATGGCTACACCTTC,CASSIDSATYGYTF
NA,TRBV19,NA,TRBJ1-1,TGTGCCAGTAGTATATCGGGAGGAGGTGAAGCTTTCTTT,CASSISGGGEAFF
TRBD2,TRBV6-2/TRBV6-3,NA,TRBJ2-3,TGTGCCAGCAGTTACTCGACTAGCAGCGCAGATACGCAGTATTTT,CASSYSTSSADTQYF
TRBD1,TRBV6-6,few,TRBJ2-3,TGTGCCAGCACCCGAGGACAGGGGGCTGGAGATACGCAGTATTTT,CASTRGQGAGDTQYF
NA,TRBV4-1,NA,TRBJ2-3,TGCGCCAGCAGCCAAGAAAAAGGGGTCGGTCAAGATACGCAGTATTTT,CASSQEKGVGQDTQYF
TRBD1,TRBV9,NA,TRBJ1-4,TGTGCCAGCAGCGCGTTACAGGGGGTTAATGAAAAACTGTTTTTT,CASSALQGVNEKLFF
TRBD1,TRBV7-2,NA,TRBJ2-7,TGTGCCAGCAGGGGGACAGGGGCGGGCGAGCAGTACTTC,CASRGTGAGEQYF
NA,TRBV6-2/TRBV6-3,NA,TRBJ2-3,TGTGCCAGCAGTTGGGGCAGACAGGTTACAGATACGCAGTATTTT,CASSWGRQVTDTQYF
TRBD2,TRBV19,NA,TRBJ2-1,TGTGCCAGTAGCCTTACACTAGCGGGGGGTTACAATGAGCAGTTCTTC,CASSLTLAGGYNEQFF
NA,TRBV28,NA,TRBJ2-5,TGTGCCAGCAGACCTATGGCGCTAGGTCGAGAGACCCAGTACTTC,CASRPMALGRETQYF
NA,TRBV4-1,NA,TRBJ2-1,TGCGCCAGCAGCCAAGTATCCAATGAGCAGTTCTTC,CASSQVSNEQFF
TRBD1,TRBV13,NA,TRBJ1-2,TGTGCCAGCAGCTTCGGGACAGGGAACTATGGCTACACCTTC,CASSFGTGNYGYTF
TRBD1,TRBV3-1/TRBV3-2,NA,TRBJ1-3,TGTGCCAGCAGCCTGGGGACAGGCGGAAACACCATATATTTT,CASSLGTGGNTIYF
NA,TRBV3-1/TRBV3-2,NA,TRBJ2-2,TGTGCCAGCAGCCAAGAGGAGGTCGCCGGGGAGCTGTTTTTT,CASSQEEVAGELFF
NA,TRBV5-1,NA,TRBJ2-1,TGCGCCAGCAGCTTGGATGGGGGGGCCCATGAGCAGTTCTTC,CASSLDGGAHEQFF
NA,TRBV5-4,NA,TRBJ2-2,TGTGCCAGCAGCTTGGCCGAGGTGGGCACCGGGGAGCTGTTTTTT,CASSLAEVGTGELFF
TRBD1,TRBV3-1/TRBV3-2,NA,TRBJ2-4,TGTGCCAGCAGCCAAGCGGGGGGGACAGGGGCCTACTTC,CASSQAGGTGAYF
NA,TRBV27,NA,TRBJ2-1,TGTGCCAGCAGTTTTGCGGGGGCCGGGGATGAGCAGTTCTTC,CASSFAGAGDEQFF
TRBD2,TRBV5-4,NA,TRBJ2-3,TGTGCCAGCAGCGAGTTAGCGGGGGACCTGTCTGGTACGCAGTATTTT,CASSELAGDLSGTQYF
TRBD1,TRBV7-9,many,TRBJ2-7,TGTGCCAGCAGCCCGGAATGGGACAGGGAGGACGAGCAGTACTTC,CASSPEWDREDEQYF
TRBD1,TRBV10-3,NA,TRBJ1-3,TGTGCCATCAAGGAAGACAGGGCTAGAGAAAACACCATATATTTT,CAIKEDRARENTIYF
TRBD1,TRBV9,NA,TRBJ1-2,TGTGCCAGCAGCGCAACCGGGACAGTTAACTATGGCTACACCTTC,CASSATGTVNYGYTF
TRBD1,TRBV6-5,NA,TRBJ1-1,TGTGCCAGCAGTTACGGGCAGGGGGGGAACACTGAAGCTTTCTTT,CASSYGQGGNTEAFF
TRBD1,TRBV3-1/TRBV3-2,once,TRBJ1-2,TGTGCCAGCAGCCTTCTTACACAGGGGACGGAGGGCTACACCTTC,CASSLLTQGTEGYTF
NA,TRBV6-5,NA,TRBJ2-7,TGTGCCAGCATTGGCAGGGCAAGAGGTCCCTACGAGCAGTACTTC,CASIGRARGPYEQYF
NA,TRBV6-5,NA,TRBJ1-2,TGTGCCAGCAGTTCGAGCGACAGAGGCTACACCTTC,CASSSSDRGYTF
TRBD1,TRBV7-9,NA,TRBJ2-5,TGTGCCAGCAGCTCCCGGGACAGGGGTGAGACCCAGTACTTC,CASSSRDRGETQYF
NA,TRBV30,NA,TRBJ1-3,TGTGCCTGGGGAACAGGGCTCTCTGGAAACACCATATATTTT,CAWGTGLSGNTIYF
NA,TRBV5-1,few,TRBJ2-1,TGCGCCAGCAGATTCGACAATGAGCAGTTCTTC,CASRFDNEQFF
NA,TRBV6-1,NA,TRBJ2-5,TGTGCCAGCAGTGACGGGATGGGGGAGACCCAGTACTTC,CASSDGMGETQYF
TRBD2,TRBV19,NA,TRBJ2-1,TGTGCCAGTACTAGCGGGGTCTACAATGAGCAGTTCTTC,CASTSGVYNEQFF
NA,TRBV19,NA,TRBJ1-1,TGTGCCAGTAGTACCCGCCCCGGGAGGACCCGAAATACTGAAGCTTTCTTT,CASSTRPGRTRNTEAFF
NA,TRBV6-5,NA,TRBJ2-1,TGTGCCAGCAGTTACTCGAGTTACCCCGCGCGGGAGCAGTTCTTC,CASSYSSYPAREQFF
NA,TRBV5-4,few,TRBJ2-7,TGTGCCAGCAGCTTGGATGGCGGCACCTACGAGCAGTACTTC,CASSLDGGTYEQYF
NA,TRBV6-1,NA,TRBJ1-3,TGTGCCAGCAGTGATGGCAGCTCTGGAAACACCATATATTTT,CASSDGSSGNTIYF
NA,TRBV5-4,NA,TRBJ2-7,TGTGCCAGCAGCCGGGAGTCCAGGACCGGCGAGCAGTACTTC,CASSRESRTGEQYF
NA,TRBV6-2/TRBV6-3,few,TRBJ1-1,TGTGCCAGCAGTCATGACAGGAGGTATACTGAAGCTTTCTTT,CASSHDRRYTEAFF
TRBD1,TRBV5-1,few,TRBJ2-1,TGCGCCAGCAGCTTGGTGGGCAGGGGGCTAGGCAATGAGCAGTTCTTC,CASSLVGRGLGNEQFF
NA,TRBV7-2,NA,TRBJ2-3,TGTGCCAGCAGCTTAGGCGGGCCCCCGACAGATACGCAGTATTTT,CASSLGGPPTDTQYF
NA,TRBV13,NA,TRBJ2-7,TGTGCCAGCAGCTTAGAGGACTCCTCATTAGGCGAGCAGTACTTC,CASSLEDSSLGEQYF
TRBD1,TRBV2,NA,TRBJ1-2,TGTGCCAGCAAGGATCAGGGGGGTGGCTATGGCTACACCTTC,CASKDQGGGYGYTF
NA,TRBV2,NA,TRBJ1-3,TGTGCCAGCAGTGAGGGGGGGGGAACGGTCGGAAACACCATATATTTT,CASSEGGGTVGNTIYF
TRBD1,TRBV30,NA,TRBJ2-7,TGTGCCTGGAGGGACAGGGTGCCCTACGAGCAGTACTTC,CAWRDRVPYEQYF
NA,TRBV9,NA,TRBJ1-1,TGTGCCAGCAGCCCGAGGGACAAATTGAACACTGAAGCTTTCTTT,CASSPRDKLNTEAFF
NA,TRBV11-2,NA,TRBJ2-7,TGTGCCAGCAGCCGGGGACGGGACTGGGGAGAGCAGTACTTC,CASSRGRDWGEQYF
NA,TRBV19,NA,TRBJ2-3,TGTGCCAGTAGTTTGACAGGTGCTGGCACAGATACGCAGTATTTT,CASSLTGAGTDTQYF
NA,TRBV4-3,NA,TRBJ2-3,TGCGCCAGCAGCCAACTCTCGGGAGCAGATACGCAGTATTTT,CASSQLSGADTQYF
NA,TRBV25-1,NA,TRBJ2-5,TGTGCCAGCGGAGACAGGTACCAAGAGACCCAGTACTTC,CASGDRYQETQYF
NA,TRBV9,NA,TRBJ2-1,TGTGCCAGCACCCAAGGGGGTGGGTTCAATGAGCAGTTCTTC,CASTQGGGFNEQFF
NA,TRBV7-2,once,TRBJ2-2,TGTGCCAGCAGCTTACGGGGAAGGTCGGAGCTGTTTTTT,CASSLRGRSELFF